Listed here are 5 T cell receptor beta chains from one sample, sequenced in a study of early T cells in non-severe SARS-CoV-2 infection. One entry per CDR3 protein, called by TCRdb with MiXCR from the 5' RACE reads. The sample has around 93,000 distinct CDR3 sequences; more than 10% are singletons. The sequencing used whole blood, collected at baseline. Source of these receptors: an adult who was a healthcare worker with PCR-confirmed SARS-CoV-2 infection or an uninfected control (not recorded which).

This clonotype was observed many times. The chain couples TRBV6-6 to TRBJ1-4; TRBD1 might be the D (6 bases). This CDR3 is 13 amino acids long. The germline V gene encodes CDR1 MNHNY and CDR2 SVGAGI (reference sequence). V was shortened by 7 bases and J by 8 bases, with 14 bases between the two germline ends. The CDR3: CASTTGRQEKLFF. The CDR3 nucleotides are TGTGCCAGCACCACAGGGAGGCAGGAAAAACTGTTTTTT.

The rearrangement links TRBV7-2 to TRBJ2-3; no definite D call. The germline gives CDR1 SGHTA, CDR2 FQGNSA. CDR3 size: 14 residues. V lost 3 bases, J lost 2 bases, and 9 bases lay in between. The CDR3 sequence is CASSFDIYTDTQYF. As DNA, the CDR3 is TGTGCCAGCAGCTTTGACATTTACACAGATACGCAGTATTTT.

This sequence joins TRBV18 and TRBJ1-5, with 10 bases identical to TRBD1. Germline-derived CDR1 and CDR2 are KGHSH and LQKENI. CDR3 length: 17 residues. The V and J ends lost 3 bases and 1 base, in that order; junction bases with no gene match: 6. The CDR3 coding sequence is TGTGCCAGCTCACCCCCGGGACAGGGGCTCAGCAATCAGCCCCAGCATTTT. The encoded protein is CASSPPGQGLSNQPQHF.

This clonotype appeared a few times. The V gene is TRBV7-8, the J gene TRBJ2-1, with D maybe TRBD1 (5 bases). V was pared by 5 bases and J by 7 bases, with 15 bases between. Looked up from germline, CDR1 is SGHVS and CDR2 is FQNEAQ. CDR3 length: 14 residues. Here the CDR3 reads CASSTIKGWNEQFF. The CDR3 DNA reads TGTGCCAGCAGCACGATTAAGGGGTGGAATGAGCAGTTCTTC.

The V and J genes are TRBV20-1 and TRBJ2-7; D might be TRBD1 or TRBD2, each matching 6 bases. Germline CDR1 is DFQATT and CDR2 is SNEGSKA (reference sequence). Trimming removed 6 bases from V and 2 bases from J, with 17 bases in between. The CDR3 contains 14 residues. CDR3 coding DNA: TGCAGTGCCCCACTCAGGGGAGGAACCTACGAGCAGTACTTC. Its translation is CSAPLRGGTYEQYF.